These 27 T cell receptor beta chains share one sample of origin, sequenced in a study of metastatic and nonmetastatic thyroid tumors. There were no patients who had received any treatment before thyroid surgery. Via MiXCR, TCRdb re-called the PCR reads. Of tens of thousands of clones in the sample, roughly 15% are singletons; the top ten hold over 20%. Material for sequencing was blood. These receptors came from a female donor with papillary thyroid cancer or a benign thyroid nodule (not recorded which). Some clones in this sample may be carry-over from other donors' samples.

This clone was detected many times. The CDR3 coding sequence is TGTGCCAGCAGTTACGTCCAGGGCGTGAACACTGAAGCTTTCTTT. This sequence encodes CASSYVQGVNTEAFF. This chain joins TRBV6-5 and TRBJ1-1, with TRBD1 as a possible D gene (5 bases). This CDR3 spans 15 amino acids. Trimming shortened V by 2 bases and J by 0 bases, and 10 bases separated the two germline ends. Germline-derived CDR1 and CDR2 are MNHEY and SVGAGI.

With respect to this clone: The same CDR3 can be traced to other DNA sequences in this sample. V usage is TRBV2 and J usage is TRBJ2-4; TRBD2 agrees at 13 bases. V gave up 3 bases and J gave up 0 bases; unmatched junction bases: 8. This CDR3 is 19 amino acids long. The germline V gene encodes CDR1 SNHLY and CDR2 FYNNEI. CDR3 nucleotide sequence: TGTGCCAGCAGTGATGGACTAGCGGGAGAAGGTCTAGCCAAAAACATTCAGTACTTC. Residues: CASSDGLAGEGLAKNIQYF.

The CDR3 sequence is CASSLARLAGGREETQYF. The CDR3 coding sequence is TGTGCCAGCAGTTTAGCTAGACTAGCGGGGGGCCGGGAAGAGACCCAGTACTTC. The J gene is TRBJ2-5, the V gene TRBV12-3 or TRBV12-4, with 13 bases lining up with TRBD2. The CDR3 is made up of 18 amino acids. V gave up 0 bases and J gave up 3 bases; unmatched junction bases: 7.

The rearrangement joins TRBV7-3 to TRBJ2-7, with 9 positions matching TRBD1. Germline V gene sequence: CDR1 SGHTA, CDR2 FQGTGA. V was pared by 1 base and J by 10 bases, with 11 bases of the junction left unmatched. The CDR3 covers 15 residues. For the CDR3, the DNA is TGTGCCAGCAGCTTAAACCCCGGGACAGGGACCTTCCAGTACTTC. Its translation: CASSLNPGTGTFQYF.

The table lists this clone with a few counts. The genes are TRBV6-2 or TRBV6-3 and TRBJ1-6, with TRBD1 identical over 7 bases. The CDR3 runs to 16 residues. Germline V gene sequence: CDR1 MNHEY, CDR2 SVGEGT. The trim removed 4 bases at V and 6 bases at J, leaving 9 bases unmatched. The CDR3 DNA reads as TGTGCCAGCAGTTCACCGCGGACAGGCGGTAATTCACCCCTCCACTTT. It codes for CASSSPRTGGNSPLHF.

In its sample, this clone was seen many times. This sequence joins TRBV11-3 and TRBJ2-1; 12 nucleotides match TRBD2. V shed 3 bases and J 6 bases; nucleotides not matched to a gene: 6. This CDR3 comprises 16 residues. Germline V gene sequence: CDR1 SGHNT, CDR2 YENEEA. CDR3 region: CASSFRLAGEGNEQFF. The CDR3 DNA reads as TGTGCCAGCAGCTTTAGACTAGCGGGAGAGGGCAATGAGCAGTTCTTC.

Regarding this clone: Germline and junction disagree at one end, which may indicate a read error. This chain uses TRBV6-5 with TRBJ2-1, with 14 positions matching TRBD2. The CDR3 runs 15 residues. Germline V CDR1 and CDR2: MNHEY, SVGAGI. This chain's CDR3 is CASILGTSGGNEQFF. The DNA for the CDR3 is TGTGCCAGCATACTCGGGACTAGCGGGGGCAATGAGCAGTTCTTT.

The chain links TRBV27 to TRBJ1-2; tentatively, D is TRBD1 (6 bases). CDR3 size: 14 residues. Germline V gene sequence: CDR1 MNHEY, CDR2 SMNVEV (reference sequence). Trimming left V 6 bases short and J 6 bases short, with 17 bases between. CDR3 in amino acids: CASRPTPGAHGYTF. The CDR3 region has the DNA TGTGCCAGCAGACCGACCCCGGGGGCCCATGGCTACACCTTC.

This clone was counted ten times or more. The rearrangement uses TRBV27 and TRBJ2-1, with 7 bases matching TRBD2. The CDR3 runs to 14 residues. Germline loops: CDR1 MNHEY, CDR2 SMNVEV (reference sequence). V lost 3 bases and J lost 7; bases outside the gene matches: 6. The CDR3 DNA follows: TGTGCCAGCAGTTTTGCGGGAGTCGGGAATGAGCAGTTCTTC. Its protein product is CASSFAGVGNEQFF.

This clone was counted at least ten times. The chain uses TRBV6-1 and TRBJ1-3; TRBD1 matches 7 bases. V lost 2 bases, J lost 3 bases, and 4 bases stayed unmatched. Germline values: CDR1 MNHNS, CDR2 SASEGT. This CDR3 has 15 residues. CDR3 region: CASSEQGVGGNTIYF. CDR3 DNA: TGTGCCAGCAGTGAACAGGGGGTCGGTGGAAACACCATATATTTT.

With respect to this clone: One end of the junction fails to match germline, which may point to a read error. This chain uses TRBV7-8 with TRBJ2-2, with D tentatively TRBD1 or TRBD2 (5 bases each). Germline CDR1 reads SGHVS; CDR2 reads FQNEAQ. This CDR3 has 12 residues. CDR3 sequence: CASLVYTGDLFF. DNA for the CDR3: TGTGCCAGTTTGGTTTACACCGGGGACCTGTTTTTT. The variable domain in full, completed from reference TRBV7-8 and TRBJ2-2, reads GAGVSQSPRYKVAKRGQDVALRCDPISGHVSLFWYQQALGQGPEFLTYFQNEAQLDKSGLPSDRFFAERPEGSVSTLKIQRTQQEDSAVYLCASLVYTGDLFFGEGSRLTVL.

This clone was counted at least ten times. The chain recombines TRBV28 with TRBJ1-5, with 9 bases matching TRBD1. Per the germline V gene, CDR1 is MDHEN and CDR2 is SYDVKM. The trim removed 6 bases at V and 6 bases at J, leaving 9 bases unmatched. This CDR3 region has 15 residues. The CDR3: CASSAGTGSTQPQHF. The CDR3 nucleotides read TGTGCCAGCAGCGCCGGGACAGGGTCCACTCAGCCCCAGCATTTT.

This clone was recorded many times. The chain has TRBV4-2 and TRBJ1-6, with 10 bases matching TRBD1. The CDR3 spans 18 residues. The germline V gene encodes CDR1 LGHNA and CDR2 YNFKEQ. Losses at the gene ends were 0 bases for V and 6 bases for J; bases not matched to a gene: 8. The CDR3 bases are TGTGCCAGCAGCCAAGAGGCCGTGGGACAGGGGTTTAATTCACCCCTCCACTTT. This sequence encodes CASSQEAVGQGFNSPLHF.

This clone has a count of ten or more. The chain couples TRBV19 to TRBJ2-7; 9 bases line up with TRBD1. Germline V gene sequence: CDR1 LNHDA, CDR2 SQIVND (reference sequence). V trimming: 2 bases; J trimming: 6 bases; junction bases outside the gene matches: 8. The CDR3 runs to 15 residues. CDR3 DNA: TGTGCCAGTAGTATAAGGACAGGGGAGCCGGGCGAGCAGTACTTC. Protein: CASSIRTGEPGEQYF.

In this sample, this clone turned up many times. This chain uses TRBV29-1 with TRBJ2-7; tentatively, D is TRBD1 (5 bases). The CDR3 has 13 residues. The germline gives CDR1 SQVTM, CDR2 ANQGSEA. The V and J ends lost 5 bases and 7 bases respectively, with 18 bases between them. This CDR3 reads CSVLWGPLEEQYF. CDR3 nucleotide sequence: TGCAGCGTTCTGTGGGGCCCCTTGGAGGAGCAGTACTTC.

In this sample, this clone turned up many times. This chain joins TRBV20-1 and TRBJ2-6; D remains ambiguous. V lost 0 bases and J lost 1, with 7 bases in between. This CDR3 region has 15 residues. Germline loops: CDR1 DFQATT, CDR2 SNEGSKA (reference sequence). The CDR3 DNA reads TGCAGTGCTAGAGATGGGTTTTCTGGGGCCAACGTCCTGACTTTC. Translation: CSARDGFSGANVLTF.

This clone was seen at least ten times. This chain links TRBV2 with TRBJ2-7; 7 bases line up with TRBD1. The germline gives CDR1 SNHLY, CDR2 FYNNEI. This CDR3 has 14 residues. Trimming cost V 6 bases and J 0 bases; bases outside gene matches: 5. CDR3 nucleotides: TGTGCCAGCAGGGGACAGCCGAGCTCCTACGAGCAGTACTTC. Translation: CASRGQPSSYEQYF.

On this clone: Since a much larger clone is just one base distant, this may be a read error. The chain is built from TRBV5-1 and TRBJ2-5; the D call may be TRBD1 or TRBD2 (5 bases each). Germline V gene data show CDR1 as SGHRS and CDR2 as YFSETQ. V lost 4 bases and J 5 bases, leaving 15 bases between the germline ends. CDR3 length equals 14 residues. CDR3 in amino acids: CASSGGSTPETQYF. CDR3 nucleotide sequence: TGCGCCAGCAGCGGGGGAAGTACCCCGGAGACCCAGTACTTC.

This clone was found many times. The chain links TRBV6-1 to TRBJ1-1; D call uncertain. CDR3 length: 12 amino acids. Germline V gives CDR1 MNHNS, CDR2 SASEGT. The V end lost 5 bases, the J end lost 3 bases, and 7 bases lay between the germline ends. DNA of the CDR3: TGTGCCAGCAGTAGGTCGGACACTGAAGCTTTCTTT. It yields the protein CASSRSDTEAFF.

In its sample, this clone was seen many times. CDR3 protein: CASRGDRGGEAFF. CDR3 DNA: TGTGCCAGCAGGGGGGACAGGGGGGGTGAAGCTTTCTTT. This chain uses TRBV2 with TRBJ1-1; 11 bases map to TRBD1. This CDR3 is 13 amino acids long. Trimming took 6 bases from V and 7 from J; bases not matched to a gene: 4. Germline V gives CDR1 SNHLY, CDR2 FYNNEI.

Ten or more counts support this clone. This sequence joins TRBV11-2 and TRBJ2-6; D is undetermined. Germline V gives CDR1 SGHAT, CDR2 FQNNGV. The CDR3 is 15 amino acids. Deletions cut 4 bases from V and 3 bases from J, with 10 bases between. The CDR3 sequence is CASSSTRGGANVLTF. The CDR3 DNA reads TGTGCCAGCAGCTCGACGAGAGGTGGGGCCAACGTCCTGACTTTC.

This clone was seen only a few times. The chain uses TRBV6-4 and TRBJ2-6, with no clear D. The germline gives CDR1 MRHNA, CDR2 SNTAGT. Trimming took off 2 bases at V and 1 base at J, with 9 bases between the two ends. This CDR3 has 16 residues. The CDR3 DNA reads as TGTGCCAGCAGTGACGCGAGTAGGTCTGGGGCCAACGTCCTGACTTTC. It is translated as CASSDASRSGANVLTF.

In this sample, this clone turned up many times. The chain links TRBV7-9 to TRBJ1-2, with D perhaps matching TRBD1 (5 bases). With 0 bases removed from V and 8 bases from J, the gap between germline ends came to 13 bases. Germline V lookup: CDR1 SEHNR, CDR2 FQNEAQ (reference sequence). The CDR3 is 14 amino acids. CDR3 region: CASSLAYRSGGYTF. CDR3 sequence (DNA): TGTGCCAGCAGCTTAGCGTACAGGTCCGGAGGCTACACCTTC.

The gene calls are TRBV9 and TRBJ2-1; 11 bases line up with TRBD2. With V trimmed by 2 bases and J by 7 bases, 11 bases remained unmatched. The CDR3 sequence is 17 residues long. Germline V gene data show CDR1 as SGDLS and CDR2 as YYNGEE. DNA for the CDR3: TGTGCCAGCAGCGTGGCGGGACTAGCGGACCACACGAATGAGCAGTTCTTC. Translating it yields CASSVAGLADHTNEQFF.

In this sample, this clone turned up many times. This chain links TRBV11-2 with TRBJ2-2; D call uncertain. This CDR3 has 17 amino acids. Germline values: CDR1 SGHAT, CDR2 FQNNGV. V was shortened by 0 bases and J by 0 bases, with 11 bases between the two germline ends. Here the CDR3 DNA reads TGTGCCAGCAGCTTAGATCTGTTGGCGGCGAACACCGGGGAGCTGTTTTTT. It codes for CASSLDLLAANTGELFF.

This clone came up a few times. The chain recombines TRBV6-1 with TRBJ2-7; D uncertain. Germline V CDR1 and CDR2: MNHNS, SASEGT. The germline V and J ends were trimmed by 8 bases and 5 bases, with 10 bases remaining between them. The CDR3 contains 11 residues. Here the CDR3 DNA reads TGTGCCAGCGGGTCGGGTAACGAGCAGTACTTC. It specifies CASGSGNEQYF.

This clone appeared many times. The V call is TRBV2, the J call TRBJ1-4, with 10 bases aligning to TRBD1. CDR3 length: 14 amino acids. The J segment lost 8 bases and the V segment lost 11 bases, leaving 11 bases of the junction unmatched. Per the germline V gene, CDR1 is SNHLY and CDR2 is FYNNEI. The CDR3 loop is CASTSGTGEEKLFF. DNA for the CDR3: TGTGCCTCCACCTCCGGGACAGGGGAAGAAAAACTGTTTTTT.